The present entry profiles one TCR beta chain with its context. What it binds is unknown. During its preparation, the TCRbeta library received unique molecular identifiers. TCRdb re-analysed the PCR reads in MiXCR, keeping a single row per CDR3 protein. The profile shows about 980,000 distinct CDR3 sequences, roughly 31% of them singletons. These data come from a study of T-cell reconstitution after alpha-beta-depleted transplantation in children. Broader study findings: Fresh T-cell production supplied most of the T-cell counts and diversity seen one year after transplant. After transplant, high TCRbeta diversity at day 60 in some patients arose from surviving recipient T cells and thymic progenitors. Several hundred expanded graft clones reportedly supplied alpha-beta T cells about two months after transplant.

V trimming: 5 bases; J trimming: 4 bases; junction bases outside the gene matches: 4. Germline V gene data show CDR1 as MNHEY and CDR2 as SMNVEV (reference sequence). CDR3 length: 14 amino acids. Source: PBMCs, mostly from graft donor cells, taken 360 days after TCRalphabeta/CD19-depleted stem cell transplant. The gene calls are TRBV27 and TRBJ2-2; 7 nucleotides match TRBD2. The TCR originated in a boy in the first two years of life who had a stem cell transplant for SCID, so the T cells may come from the graft donor. DNA of the CDR3: TGTGCCAGCAGTGAACTAGCGTTCACCGGGGAGCTGTTTTTT. Its protein is CASSELAFTGELFF.